The TCR beta chain described here comes from a study of T cell responses to AZD1222 COVID-19 vaccine. Overall study results and limits: Vaccine-associated CD4 TCRs spanned spike, dominant at 160-218 and 743-854. Females outnumbered males among donors, who were mostly white British; clonal diversity was possibly underestimated.

This CDR3 spans 16 amino acids. A word on this clone: The antigen is not known.

Produced via immunoSEQ multiplex PCR; TCRdb's table is partial and in-frame only. The sample has some 170,000 clones; about 87% are singletons. The sequence was obtained from an adult who received the MenACWY meningococcal vaccine as a control. The material was peripheral blood, obtained 28 days after the second dose of the MenACWY control vaccine. The chain uses TRBV21-1 and TRBJ2-7; the tabulated D call, TRBD1, remains unverified against the DNA. TRBV21-1 is labeled a pseudogene. Here the CDR3 reads CASSESNRGLFDEQYF. The CDR3 DNA reads as TGTGCCAGCAGCGAATCGAACAGGGGTCTGTTCGACGAGCAGTACTTC.